Only a few counts were recorded for the clone carrying this T cell receptor (beta chain). Germline lookup yields CDR1 MGHRA and CDR2 YSYEKL. The CDR3 has 13 residues. The ends were cut back, 1 base at V and 7 bases at J, with 8 bases in the middle. These data are taken from a study of cytomegalovirus exposure and HLA in healthy donors. The primer mix had 60 Vbeta and 13 Jbeta primers. Sequencing used immunoSEQ multiplex PCR; TCRdb keeps in-frame clones, though not all of them. The sample includes some 150,000 clones, less than 85% of them seen just once. This chain links TRBV4-1 with TRBJ1-5; D is undetermined. Material: PBMCs. The TCR comes from a man in his forties or fifties in good health and CMV-seronegative. Written as DNA, the CDR3 is TGCGCCAGCAGCCAAGCACAGACGCAGCCCCAGCATTTT. Protein: CASSQAQTQPQHF.